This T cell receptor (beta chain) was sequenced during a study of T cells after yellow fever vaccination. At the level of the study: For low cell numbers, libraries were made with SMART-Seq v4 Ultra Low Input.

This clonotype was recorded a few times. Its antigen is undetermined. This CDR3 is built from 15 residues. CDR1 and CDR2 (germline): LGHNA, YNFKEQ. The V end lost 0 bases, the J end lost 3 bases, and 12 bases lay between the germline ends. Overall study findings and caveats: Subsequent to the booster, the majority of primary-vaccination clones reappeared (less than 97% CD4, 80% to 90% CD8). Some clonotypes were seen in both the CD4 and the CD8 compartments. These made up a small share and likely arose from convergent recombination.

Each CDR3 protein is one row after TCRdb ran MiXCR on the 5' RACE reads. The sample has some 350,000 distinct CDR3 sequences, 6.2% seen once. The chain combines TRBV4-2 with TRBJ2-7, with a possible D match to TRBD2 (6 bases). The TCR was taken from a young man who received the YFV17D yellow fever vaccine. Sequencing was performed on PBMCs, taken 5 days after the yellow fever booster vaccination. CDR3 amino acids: CASSQDGLASYEQYF. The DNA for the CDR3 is TGTGCCAGCAGCCAAGATGGGCTAGCGAGCTACGAGCAGTACTTC.